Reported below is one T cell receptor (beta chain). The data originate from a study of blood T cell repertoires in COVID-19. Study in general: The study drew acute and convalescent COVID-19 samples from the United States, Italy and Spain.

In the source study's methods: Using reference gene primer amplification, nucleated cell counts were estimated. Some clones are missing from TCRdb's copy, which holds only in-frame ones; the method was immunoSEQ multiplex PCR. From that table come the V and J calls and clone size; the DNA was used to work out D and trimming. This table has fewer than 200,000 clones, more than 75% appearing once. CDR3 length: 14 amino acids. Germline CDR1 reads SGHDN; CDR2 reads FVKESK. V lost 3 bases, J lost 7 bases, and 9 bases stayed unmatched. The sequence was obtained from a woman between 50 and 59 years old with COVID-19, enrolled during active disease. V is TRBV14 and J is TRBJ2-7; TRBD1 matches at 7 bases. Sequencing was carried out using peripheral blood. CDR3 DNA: TGTGCCAGCAGCCAGCGGGTAGGGGGCCAGGAGCAGTACTTC. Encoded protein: CASSQRVGGQEQYF.